This T cell receptor beta chain derives from a study of T-cell memory formation after mild COVID-19. Whole-study context: Most TCR clusters belonged to a single donor. Whole-study findings and limits: Contracting CD4+ clones were located mainly in CM and EM, and CD8+ clones in EMRA.

Trimming stripped 7 bases from V and 2 bases from J, with 7 bases between. This CDR3 has 11 amino acids. Germline assignment: CDR1 SQVTM and CDR2 ANQGSEA. From 5'RACE with constant-segment primers came TCR alpha and TCR beta cDNA libraries that carried sample barcodes and UMIs. TCRdb reprocessed the 5' RACE reads via MiXCR and lists one record per CDR3 protein. Among approximately 50,000 distinct CDR3 sequences listed, roughly an eighth were seen once. The table lists this clonotype with many counts. Its cognate antigen is unknown. Material: PBMCs or a T cell subset sorted from them (not recorded which). The V call is TRBV29-1, the J call TRBJ2-3; D is unclear. This sequence was found in a man between 18 and 35 years old who had mild COVID-19 (a few samples of this study predate the infection). Cell type and time point are not known. This CDR3 is CSALNTDTQYF. The CDR3 DNA follows: TGCAGCGCTCTAAACACAGATACGCAGTATTTT.